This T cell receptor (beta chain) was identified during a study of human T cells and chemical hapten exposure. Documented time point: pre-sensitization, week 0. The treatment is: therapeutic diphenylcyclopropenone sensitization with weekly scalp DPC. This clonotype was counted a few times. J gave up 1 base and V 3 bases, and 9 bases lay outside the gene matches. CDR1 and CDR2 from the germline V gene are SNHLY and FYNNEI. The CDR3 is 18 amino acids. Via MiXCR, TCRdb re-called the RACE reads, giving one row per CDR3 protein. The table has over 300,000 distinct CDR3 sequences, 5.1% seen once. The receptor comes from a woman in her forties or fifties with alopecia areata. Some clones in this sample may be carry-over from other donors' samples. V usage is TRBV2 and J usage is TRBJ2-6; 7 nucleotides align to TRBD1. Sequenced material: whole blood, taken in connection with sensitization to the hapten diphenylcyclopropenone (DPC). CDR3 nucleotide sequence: TGTGCCAGCAGTGATTTAGGGGCAGGGGGTTCTGGGGCCAACGTCCTGACTTTC. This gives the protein CASSDLGAGGSGANVLTF.